Given below is one T cell receptor beta chain in context. The sample is drawn from a study of cytomegalovirus exposure and HLA in healthy donors. The PCR was carried out with 60 Vbeta primers and 13 Jbeta primers. TCRdb's table, derived via immunoSEQ multiplex PCR, lists solely in-frame clones and lacks some. The table records 100,000 to 150,000 clones, roughly 72% of them present only once. Trimming shortened V by 0 bases and J by 6 bases, and 12 bases separated the two germline ends. This CDR3 has 14 amino acids. Germline V gene sequence: CDR1 KGHSH, CDR2 LQKENI. The material sequenced was PBMCs. The chain links TRBV18 to TRBJ2-7, with no clear D. The receptor was isolated from a male donor in good health and CMV-seronegative. The CDR3 loop is CASSPPFPTSEQYF. The CDR3 bases are TGTGCCAGCTCACCACCGTTTCCTACCTCCGAGCAGTACTTC. Together with reference TRBV18 and TRBJ2-7, the CDR3 gives the full variable domain: NAGVMQNPRHLVRRRGQEARLRCSPMKGHSHVYWYRQLPEEGLKFMVYLQKENIIDESGMPKERFSAEFPKEGPSILRIQQVVRGDSAAYFCASSPPFPTSEQYFGPGTRLTVT.